This T cell receptor beta chain was identified in a study of CD8+CD57+ T cells in acquired aplastic anemia. The germline gives CDR1 SGHAT, CDR2 FQNNGV. The CDR3 spans 15 residues. Unmatched junction bases numbered 8, after V lost 5 bases and J lost 5 bases. The table lists this clonotype with many counts. The template for TCR beta VDJ and CDR3 sequence profiling was genomic DNA. One entry per CDR3 protein, called by TCRdb with MiXCR from the reads. The sample lists over 150,000 distinct CDR3 sequences, approximately 40% seen once, with over 0.95% in the top ten. The material sequenced was sorted CD4+, CD8+, or CD8+CD57+ T cells (not recorded which) from PBMCs. The receptor was derived from a human donor in good health. The genes are TRBV11-2 and TRBJ1-4; 7 bases are shared with TRBD1. CDR3 sequence: CASSLTGTVNEKLFF. The CDR3 bases are TGTGCCAGCAGCCTTACCGGGACAGTGAATGAAAAACTGTTTTTT.